The next 2 T cell receptor beta chains were all read from a single sample in a study of T cells in localized non-small cell lung cancer. TCRdb's copy holds only in-frame clones and misses some; the assay was immunoSEQ multiplex PCR. The repertoire consists of tens of thousands of clones, with approximately 88% occurring once and the leading ten covering roughly 15%. The sample here was peripheral blood, taken before any cancer treatment. These receptor sequences come from a man aged 35 to 70 with stage I squamous cell lung carcinoma.

The chain links TRBV9 to TRBJ1-1, with a tentative D call TRBD1 (5 bases). CDR1 SGDLS and CDR2 YYNGEE come from the germline V gene. Trimming removed 3 bases from V and 1 base from J, with 22 bases in between. The CDR3 runs to 18 residues. The CDR3 here is CASSAGGTSGRRNTEAFF. The CDR3 DNA reads as TGTGCCAGCAGCGCGGGGGGGACTTCTGGACGAAGGAACACTGAAGCTTTCTTT.

This sequence joins TRBV6-5 and TRBJ2-5; D might be TRBD2 (5 bases). The germline V gene encodes CDR1 MNHEY and CDR2 SVGAGI. The CDR3 has 14 residues. V was trimmed by 5 bases and J by 4 bases, leaving 14 bases between them. The CDR3 region has the DNA TGTGCCAGCAGTGACGGACTCCGCGGAGAGACCCAGTACTTC. Its protein is CASSDGLRGETQYF.